This TCR beta chain stems from a study of control samples from healthy donors and cancer patients (dated by TCRdb to 2018 to 2020). For this clone: There is no known antigen for this receptor. No per-base quality is available; no much larger clone lies one base away.

Receptor libraries were prepared by the immunoSEQ multiplex PCR assay. Drawn from immuneACCESS, this table holds only the in-frame rearrangements with V and J called that TCRdb kept. Clones are partly lost; checked studies trace under half to an unresolved V gene and leave the rest unexplained. This sample holds around 50,000 clones; approximately 96% were observed only once. Around 1.9% of the sample rests with the top ten. From a lookup of the germline V gene, CDR1 and CDR2 are SQVTM and ANQGSEA. The trim is 5 bases for V and 10 bases for J, with a gap of 15 bases between the germline ends. The CDR3 starts with the cysteine, ends with the phenylalanine, and has 13 residues. Just the 39-base CDR3 DNA is kept, in frame starting at base 1.

The clonotype originates from a woman in her thirties in good health. The chain employs TRBV29-1 and TRBJ1-6, with the D gene not clear enough to name. Sample: blood. The nucleotide sequence reads TGCAGCGTTTCTATAGGGTTGGAGTCACCCCTCCACTTT. This yields the protein CSVSIGLESPLHF.